Presented here are 16 T cell receptor beta chains from one specimen sequenced in a study of response to subunit inactivated influenza vaccine. From the RT-PCR reads, TCRdb called clonotypes with MiXCR, one entry per CDR3 protein. The data contain 280,000 or so distinct CDR3 sequences, 21% of them singletons. Material: PBMCs from blood, obtained about 19 months after vaccination. Receptors were obtained from a man in his fifties or sixties who received an inactivated influenza vaccine.

This clonotype was observed a handful of times. The gene calls are TRBV7-2 and TRBJ1-1, with 8 nucleotides matching TRBD1. The CDR3 totals 15 residues. Germline V gives CDR1 SGHTA, CDR2 FQGNSA. With 4 bases clipped from V and 4 bases from J, the junction kept 8 bases outside the gene matches. CDR3 sequence (DNA): TGTGCCAGCAGCTCCTGGACAGGGCAGGGCACTGAAGCTTTCTTT. This gives the protein CASSSWTGQGTEAFF.

This clonotype appeared a few times. This chain uses TRBV5-5 with TRBJ1-1; D is perhaps TRBD1 (5 bases). V gave up 0 bases and J gave up 7 bases, with 10 bases separating them. CDR1 is SGHKS and CDR2 is YYEKEE in the germline V gene (reference sequence). The CDR3 covers 13 residues. CDR3 nucleotide sequence: TGTGCCAGCAGCTTGGGTTTTGGGGGTGAAGCTTTCTTT. Its translation is CASSLGFGGEAFF.

The V and J genes are TRBV2 and TRBJ2-3; D perhaps matches TRBD2 (6 bases). Germline CDR1 reads SNHLY; CDR2 reads FYNNEI. The V and J ends lost 8 bases and 1 base respectively, with 7 bases between them. The CDR3 covers 12 residues. The CDR3 nucleotides read TGTGCCAGCGGGGAGGGCACAGATACGCAGTATTTT. It yields the protein CASGEGTDTQYF. Drawing the rest from reference TRBV2 and TRBJ2-3, the complete variable domain is EPEVTQTPSHQVTQMGQEVILRCVPISNHLYFYWYRQILGQKVEFLVSFYNNEISEKSEIFDDQFSVERPDGSNFTLKIRSTKLEDSAMYFCASGEGTDTQYFGPGTRLTVL.

This clonotype appeared a few times. The chain joins TRBV11-2 to TRBJ1-2; D remains ambiguous. The CDR3 has 12 residues. The ends were cut back, 0 bases at V and 8 bases at J, with 7 bases in the middle. Germline CDR1 and CDR2: SGHAT and FQNNGV. CDR3 in DNA: TGTGCCAGCAGCTTAGACGGCCCCGGCTACACCTTC. It translates to CASSLDGPGYTF.

V gene TRBV6-1 combines with J gene TRBJ1-2; TRBD1 agrees at 12 bases. V trimming: 5 bases; J trimming: 4 bases; junction bases outside the gene matches: 5. The CDR3 spans 15 residues. Germline assignment: CDR1 MNHNS and CDR2 SASEGT. Here the CDR3 reads CASSPGQGATYGYTF. For the CDR3, the DNA is TGTGCCAGCAGTCCGGGACAGGGGGCCACCTATGGCTACACCTTC.

The sample holds a few counts of this clonotype. This rearrangement joins TRBV27 to TRBJ1-2, with unresolved D. The CDR3 contains 16 residues. Germline V gene lookup returns CDR1 MNHEY and CDR2 SMNVEV (reference sequence). V dropped 4 bases and J dropped 5 bases, with 20 bases sitting between them. The CDR3 DNA reads as TGTGCCAGCAGTTCCCTACGACCTTTAAGCCAGTATGGCTACACCTTC. Amino acids: CASSSLRPLSQYGYTF.

This clonotype was detected a few times. J is TRBJ2-7 and V is TRBV7-2; D is perhaps TRBD1 or TRBD2 (5 bases each). The germline gives CDR1 SGHTA, CDR2 FQGNSA. The V end lost 7 bases, the J end lost 2 bases, and 15 bases lay between the germline ends. This CDR3 contains 14 residues. Here the CDR3 reads CASTLGQGAYEQYF. The CDR3 region has the DNA TGTGCCAGCACCCTAGGGCAGGGAGCCTACGAGCAGTACTTC.

The CDR3 loop is CASSFGFEAFF. For the CDR3, the DNA is TGTGCCAGCAGCTTCGGGTTTGAAGCTTTCTTT. This sequence joins TRBV7-9 and TRBJ1-1; D gene unclear. From germline, CDR1 is SEHNR and CDR2 FQNEAQ (reference sequence). CDR3 length: 11 amino acids. Trimming cost V 3 bases and J 7 bases, with 6 bases left between them.

The rearrangement links TRBV15 to TRBJ2-5; 10 nucleotides agree with TRBD1. In germline, CDR1 is LNHNV, CDR2 YYDKDF (reference sequence). The CDR3 totals 15 residues. With V trimmed by 3 bases and J by 0 bases, 1 base remained unmatched. CDR3 DNA sequence: TGTGCCACCAGCAGGGGACAGGGGTACCAAGAGACCCAGTACTTC. It specifies CATSRGQGYQETQYF.

This clonotype was seen a handful of times. V usage is TRBV9 and J usage is TRBJ2-7; no reliable D call. Germline V CDR1 and CDR2: SGDLS, YYNGEE. This CDR3 has 13 residues. Trimming pared 0 bases from V and 7 bases from J, leaving 11 bases between. The CDR3 nucleotides read TGTGCCAGCAGCGTAGGGATGATTGGAGAGCAGTACTTC. Residues: CASSVGMIGEQYF.

This clonotype has ten or more counts. The V call is TRBV11-2, the J call TRBJ1-1; D not resolved. Per the germline V gene, CDR1 is SGHAT and CDR2 is FQNNGV. The CDR3 is 14 amino acids. Trimming cost V 4 bases and J 6 bases, with 15 bases left between them. In DNA, the CDR3 is TGTGCCAGCAGCTCATTCGGGAGACCTTCTGAAGCTTTCTTT. This translates into CASSSFGRPSEAFF.

This clonotype has at least ten counts. The chain carries TRBV12-3 or TRBV12-4 and TRBJ2-5; tentatively, D is TRBD1 or TRBD2 (5 bases each). The V and J ends lost 5 bases and 3 bases respectively, with 13 bases between them. There are 14 residues in the CDR3. The CDR3 DNA sequence: TGTGCCAGCAGTCGGGCCGGGACGGAAGAGACCCAGTACTTC. This encodes CASSRAGTEETQYF.

The V and J genes are TRBV7-9 and TRBJ2-4; D is possibly TRBD2 (5 bases). With 1 base removed from V and 5 bases from J, the gap between germline ends came to 12 bases. The CDR3 spans 15 residues. Germline-derived CDR1 and CDR2 are SEHNR and FQNEAQ (reference sequence). The CDR3 sequence: CASSLDRFGENIQYF. As DNA, the CDR3 is TGTGCCAGCAGCTTAGACCGCTTCGGGGAAAACATTCAGTACTTC.

The rearrangement uses TRBV4-3 and TRBJ2-1; the match to TRBD2 covers 8 bases. This CDR3 contains 16 residues. Germline loops: CDR1 LGHNA, CDR2 YSLEER. V gave up 0 bases and J gave up 4 bases; unmatched junction bases: 5. In DNA, the CDR3 is TGCGCCAGCAGCCAAGAACGATTAGCGGGGTACAATGAGCAGTTCTTC. Translation gives CASSQERLAGYNEQFF.

The rearrangement links TRBV10-3 to TRBJ1-5; D is unclear. CDR3 length: 16 amino acids. Germline CDR1 is ENHRY and CDR2 is SYGVKD. V dropped 0 bases and J dropped 0 bases, with 9 bases sitting between them. The chain's CDR3 is CAISESGGISNQPQHF. The CDR3 DNA sequence: TGTGCCATCAGTGAGTCGGGAGGGATTAGCAATCAGCCCCAGCATTTT.

This clonotype has a handful of counts. The V gene is TRBV7-2, the J gene TRBJ2-2; 7 bases map to TRBD2. J was trimmed by 4 bases and V by 0 bases; bases with no gene match: 5. This CDR3 spans 16 amino acids. Germline lookup yields CDR1 SGHTA and CDR2 FQGNSA. CDR3 DNA sequence: TGTGCCAGCAGCTTAGCGTGGTCGGGGGGCACCGGGGAGCTGTTTTTT. Protein sequence: CASSLAWSGGTGELFF. Looking up the rest from reference TRBV7-2 and TRBJ2-2 gives the full variable domain: GAGVSQSPSNKVTEKGKDVELRCDPISGHTALYWYRQSLGQGLEFLIYFQGNSAPDKSGLPSDRFSAERTGGSVSTLTIQRTQQEDSAVYLCASSLAWSGGTGELFFGEGSRLTVL.